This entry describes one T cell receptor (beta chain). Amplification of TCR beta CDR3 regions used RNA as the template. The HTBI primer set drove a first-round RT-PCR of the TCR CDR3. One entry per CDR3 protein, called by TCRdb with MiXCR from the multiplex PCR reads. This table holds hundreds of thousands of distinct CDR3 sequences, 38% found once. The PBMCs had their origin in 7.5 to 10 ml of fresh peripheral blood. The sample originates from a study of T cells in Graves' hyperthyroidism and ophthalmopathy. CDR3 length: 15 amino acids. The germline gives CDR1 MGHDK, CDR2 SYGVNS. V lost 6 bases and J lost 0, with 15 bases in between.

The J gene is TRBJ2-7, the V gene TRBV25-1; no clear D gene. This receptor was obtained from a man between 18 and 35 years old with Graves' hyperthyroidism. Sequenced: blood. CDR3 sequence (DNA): TGTGCCAGCAGGTTCCGGGTTTACCCCTCCTACGAGCAGTACTTC. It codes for CASRFRVYPSYEQYF.